Listed below are T cell receptor beta chains from one sample, sequenced in a study of early T cells in non-severe SARS-CoV-2 infection. TCRdb recomputed calls from the 5' RACE reads with MiXCR, one row per CDR3 protein. Counted here are roughly 29,000 distinct CDR3 sequences, around 5.8% occurring once; the ten biggest clones make up approximately 30%. Sample: whole blood, taken at baseline. These receptors were collected from an adult who was a healthcare worker with PCR-confirmed SARS-CoV-2 infection or an uninfected control (not recorded which). The conserved cysteine and the conserved F or W are not part of the CDR3 here.

TRBV7-2 | ASSLGQITDTQY
TRBV7-9 | ASSLGAGTEAF
TRBV12-2 | ASRLATSGRIETQY
TRBV29-1 | SVGEGAGEQY
TRBV28 | ASTIKPSQLYEQY
TRBV2 | ASRNRAEGDEQF
TRBV20-1 | SATEGAGELF
TRBV11-2 | ASSLVASGDYNEQF
TRBV10-2 | ASSESLWAGRYSNQPQH
TRBV14 | ASSPQGVPSGYT
TRBV4-2 | ASSRRQGNTGELF
TRBV5-1 | ASSTGQRDGELF
TRBV20-1 | SAPIGGFTQY
TRBV7-9 | ASSLVRMNTEAF
TRBV7-2 | ASSLVLLAGSTDTQY
TRBV6-5 | ASRSHEGYEQY
TRBV29-1 | SVIDRDLNTEAF
TRBV4-3 | ASSQDTTGGWSESGANVLT
TRBV29-1 | SVWSLGWTGEGNEQF
TRBV7-2 | ASSLGAWTSGVTGKDTQY
TRBV28 | ASSLAGGMVEQY
TRBV5-4 | ASRMGTSGRATDTQY
TRBV20-1 | SASGGSYNEQF
TRBV15 | ATSRDRGLASSTDTQY
TRBV7-2 | ASSLLGQDYGYT
TRBV19 | ASSIERGGNTGELF
TRBV5-1 | ASSLEGGLFQPQH
TRBV11-2 | ASSLQGGYGYT
TRBV3-1 | ASSPPRAGGRTEAF
TRBV10-3 | AISDDSRGGYT
TRBV10-3 | AISGQGNEQY
TRBV5-6 | ASSLETYGYT
TRBV6-6 | ASSKIQGSSYNEQF
TRBV12-5 | ASGLVESGGPREQF
TRBV7-3 | ASSLYTYNEQF
TRBV7-8 | ASSLLQGPSQPQH
TRBV19 | ASRTGNAEAF
TRBV15 | ATSRDNRGYEQY
TRBV15 | ATSRGRGANEQF
TRBV29-1 | SVEDSGRDTQY
TRBV20-1 | SARETGGSYEQY
TRBV4-2 | ASSQVSSGDNEQF
TRBV19 | ASNRGPNTGELF
TRBV7-6 | ASSSGPPPETQY
TRBV20-1 | SARLAGREQF
TRBV29-1 | SGQGGTEENNEQF
TRBV3-1 | ASSLPGLAGEEQY
TRBV10-3 | AISELGTVGYSYEQY
TRBV5-6 | ASSFRGSGRGNTIY
TRBV19 | ASSIQYNEQF
TRBV7-3 | ASSLTSGRGETQY
TRBV2 | ASTPSGQGGGYT
TRBV11-2 | ASSLQREETQY
TRBV14 | ASSPKSRQGNTEAF